These 4 T cell receptor beta chains were sequenced from one sample in a study of spatial heterogeneity in lung cancer. Study conclusions and caveats: Higher tumor mutation counts went along with higher counts of expanded intratumoral alpha and beta TCRs.

These receptors have no known antigen. Indicated time point: sample taken at primary tumor resection. TCRdb reanalysed the 5' RACE reads using MiXCR and keeps one entry per CDR3 protein. The sample consists of about 6,000 distinct CDR3 sequences, 14% of them appearing once. The sequenced sample was lung tumor tissue, obtained at surgery. The receptors stem from a male donor with early-stage non-small cell lung cancer.

This clonotype was counted many times. This beta chain is off target for a library built for alpha chains, so its abundance means little. The chain joins TRBV18 to TRBJ2-1; weak D call: TRBD2 (6 bases). The germline gives CDR1 KGHSH, CDR2 LQKENI. V shed 1 base and J shed 5 bases, with 9 bases lying between them. The CDR3 is 14 residues long. In DNA, the CDR3 is TGTGCCAGCTCACCACTGGGAGGTAACAATGAGCAGTTCTTC. Its translation: CASSPLGGNNEQFF.

This clonotype was counted ten times or more. This beta chain slipped into a library made for alpha chains as a stray read, so its size is not meaningful. The chain carries TRBV6-1 and TRBJ1-1; D is ambiguous. With 5 bases removed from V and 2 bases from J, the gap between germline ends came to 12 bases. The CDR3 totals 14 residues. Germline V CDR1 and CDR2: MNHNS, SASEGT. The CDR3 is CASSFPGTNTEAFF. The CDR3 nucleotides are TGTGCCAGCAGTTTCCCCGGAACAAACACTGAAGCTTTCTTT.

Regarding this clonotype: As an off-target read in a library built for alpha chains, this beta chain has a frequency of little significance. V is TRBV24-1 and J is TRBJ2-2, with D unclear. The CDR3 totals 16 residues. V lost 3 bases, J lost 0 bases, and 10 bases lay in between. Germline lookup yields CDR1 KGHDR and CDR2 SFDVKD. For the CDR3, the DNA is TGTGCCACCAGTGATCCCCCTGCGGCGAACACCGGGGAGCTGTTTTTT. It codes for CATSDPPAANTGELFF.

This clonotype counts as large. Because this beta chain is a stray read in a library intended to capture alpha chains, its abundance should not be given much weight. V and J are TRBV28 and TRBJ2-6; 10 bases match TRBD1. V gave up 7 bases and J gave up 0 bases; unmatched junction bases: 6. The germline V gene has CDR1 MDHEN and CDR2 SYDVKM. The CDR3 is 17 amino acids. CDR3 sequence: CASKSRTGGSGANVLTF. The CDR3 nucleotides are TGTGCCAGCAAGTCTCGGACAGGGGGCTCTGGGGCCAACGTCCTGACTTTC.